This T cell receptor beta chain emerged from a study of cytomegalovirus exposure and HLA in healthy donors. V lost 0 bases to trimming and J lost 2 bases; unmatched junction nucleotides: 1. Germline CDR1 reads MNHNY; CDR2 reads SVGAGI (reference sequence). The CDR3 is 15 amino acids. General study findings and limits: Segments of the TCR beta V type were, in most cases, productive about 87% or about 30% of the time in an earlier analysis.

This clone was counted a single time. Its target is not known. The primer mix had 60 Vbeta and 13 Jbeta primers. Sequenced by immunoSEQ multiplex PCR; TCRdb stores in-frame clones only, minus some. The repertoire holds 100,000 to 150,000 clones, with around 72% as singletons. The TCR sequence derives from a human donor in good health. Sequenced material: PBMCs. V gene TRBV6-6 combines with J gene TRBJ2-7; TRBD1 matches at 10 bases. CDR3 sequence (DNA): TGTGCCAGCAGTTACTCCGGACAGGGGGCCTACGAGCAGTACTTC. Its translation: CASSYSGQGAYEQYF.